This T cell receptor beta chain was identified during a study of a mutant IDH1 vaccine in newly diagnosed glioma. Study-wide background: Treated individuals were approximately 60% male and approximately 38% female, averaging roughly 38 years of age. Therapy received beforehand was radiotherapy, temozolomide, or both, with most patients given both.

Clones were read by immunoSEQ multiplex PCR, and TCRdb kept only the in-frame ones, dropping some. Here the sample spans around 56,000 clones, more than 85% being singletons. From germline, CDR1 is GTSNPN and CDR2 SVGIG (reference sequence). After removal of 3 bases from V and 3 bases from J, the junction contained 8 bases not matched to a gene. CDR3 length equals 14 residues. The time point here: baseline, week 1 (first vaccination visit). The treatment is: pre-vaccination baseline after standard-of-care therapy. Turning to this clone: The antigen is unknown.

Findings of the study overall: Immune responses arising from the vaccine appeared in around 93% of patients. Apparently, pseudoprogression bore no relation to changes among the top peripheral T cell clonotypes.

V usage is TRBV30 and J usage is TRBJ2-7; 7 positions agree with TRBD2. This sequence originates from a man aged 50-60 years with glioma. The sample here was PBMCs, taken from a glioma patient treated with radiotherapy, temozolomide or both. CDR3 nucleotide sequence: TGTGCCTGGAGCCCGAGGCTAGCGGACTACGAGCAGTACTTC. It yields the protein CAWSPRLADYEQYF.